This TCR beta chain is drawn from a study of blood T cell repertoires in COVID-19 (dated by TCRdb to about 2020). The study in broad terms: Samples from collaborators originated in the United States, Italy and Spain and spanned both the acute and convalescent phases of COVID-19. The prospective study material was composed of cDNA or gDNA derived from T cells, B-cell-depleted T cells, or PBMCs. Subjects who had been exposed to COVID-19, were actively infected with it, or had recovered from it provided the deeply sampled blood TCRbeta repertoires that made up the dataset. The repertoires were released in a freely available public database intended as a resource for research on the immune response to SARS-CoV-2. Samples were obtained from the ongoing ImmuneRACE study (first 160 participants) and from about 1,300 subjects provided by 6 global collaborators. Nearly every sample came with metadata listing a de-identified subject ID, COVID-19 status, age in years and sex. HLA class I and class II types, where available, came from metadata supplied by the sample provider rather than from assay-based typing.

The immunoSEQ Assay, a bias-controlled multiplex PCR, was used to amplify TCRbeta CDR3 regions from genomic DNA. The paper's processing steps were these. The number of nucleated cells in each sample was estimated by amplification of reference gene primers within the assay. Sequence reads were collapsed and filtered to measure the absolute abundance of every unique TCRbeta CDR3 rearrangement. For each sample, productive Simpson clonality was calculated by taking the square root of Simpson's diversity index across productive rearrangements. TCRdb re-hosts the immuneACCESS table, in-frame sequences only. Its copies lack some clones; in the studies checked, an unresolved V gene accounts for under half of them, and the cause for the rest is not known. For V, J and clone size, that table is used; D and trimming come from the DNA. This sample is represented by roughly 51,000 clones; about nine tenths of them were singletons. In total, the top ten clones hold 5.1% of the sample.

Sequences ENHRY (CDR1) and SYGVKD (CDR2) are obtained from the germline V gene. Between the V and J ends, shortened by 8 bases and 3 bases respectively, the junction contains 13 bases. Reading from cysteine to phenylalanine, the CDR3 counts 13 amino acids. Just the 39-base CDR3 DNA is kept, in frame starting at base 1. Beyond this particular receptor, the publication reports: Clinical and demographic metadata were provided uncurated, with the amount varying by source and participant.

A remark on this clone: Its specific antigen is unknown. No clone much larger than this one lies a single base away; base qualities are absent.

Collaborating institutions collected whole blood in K2EDTA tubes following their own protocols. For TCRbeta analysis, collaborator samples were shipped as frozen whole blood, as isolated PBMCs, or as DNA extracted from either sample type. The chain is made from TRBV10-3 and TRBJ1-2, and possibly TRBD1, on 6 matching bases. The TCR was taken from a man between 65 and 85 years old with acute or convalescent COVID-19. The sequenced sample consisted of peripheral blood. The sequence in DNA is TGTGCCATCCTCCGGGACACTGACTATGGCTACACCTTC. Its translation is CAILRDTDYGYTF.